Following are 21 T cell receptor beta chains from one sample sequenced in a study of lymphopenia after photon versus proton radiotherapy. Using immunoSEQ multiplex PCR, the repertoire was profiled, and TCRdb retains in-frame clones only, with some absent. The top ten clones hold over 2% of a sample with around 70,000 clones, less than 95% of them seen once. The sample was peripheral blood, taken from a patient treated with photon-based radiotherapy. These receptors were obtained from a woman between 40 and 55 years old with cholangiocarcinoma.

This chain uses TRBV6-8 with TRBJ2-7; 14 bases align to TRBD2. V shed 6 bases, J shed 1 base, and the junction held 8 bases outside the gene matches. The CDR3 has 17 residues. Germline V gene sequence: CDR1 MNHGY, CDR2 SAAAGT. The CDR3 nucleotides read TGTGCCAGCAGCTACAGGGGACTAGCGGGAGAGTCCTACGAGCAGTACTTC. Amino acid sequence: CASSYRGLAGESYEQYF.

The CDR3 loop is CASSFDLSGANVLTF. The CDR3 nucleotides are TGTGCCAGCAGCTTTGATCTCTCTGGGGCCAACGTCCTGACTTTC. The chain couples TRBV7-2 to TRBJ2-6; D ambiguous. Germline V CDR1 and CDR2: SGHTA, FQGNSA. V was cut by 3 bases and J by 0 bases, with 6 bases left in between. CDR3 length: 15 amino acids. The full variable domain, in which reference TRBV7-2 and TRBJ2-6 provide the parts outside the CDR3, is GAGVSQSPSNKVTEKGKDVELRCDPISGHTALYWYRQSLGQGLEFLIYFQGNSAPDKSGLPSDRFSAERTGGSVSTLTIQRTQQEDSAVYLCASSFDLSGANVLTFGAGSRLTVL.

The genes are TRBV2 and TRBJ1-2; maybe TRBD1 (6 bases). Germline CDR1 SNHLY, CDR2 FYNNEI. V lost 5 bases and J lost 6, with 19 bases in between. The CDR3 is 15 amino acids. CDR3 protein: CASSSTQTGGHGYTF. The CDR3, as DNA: TGTGCCAGCAGTTCCACTCAGACAGGTGGTCATGGCTACACCTTC.

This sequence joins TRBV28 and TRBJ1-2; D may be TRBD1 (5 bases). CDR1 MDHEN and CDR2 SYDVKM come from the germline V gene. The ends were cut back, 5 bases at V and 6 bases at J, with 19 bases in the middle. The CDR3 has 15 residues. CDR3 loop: CASSAGQVGVHGYTF. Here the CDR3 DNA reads TGTGCCAGCAGTGCGGGCCAGGTGGGGGTCCATGGCTACACCTTC.

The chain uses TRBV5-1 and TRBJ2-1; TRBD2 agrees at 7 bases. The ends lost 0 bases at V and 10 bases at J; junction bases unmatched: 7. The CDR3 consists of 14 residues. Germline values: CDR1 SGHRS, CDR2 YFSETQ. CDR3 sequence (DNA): TGCGCCAGCAGCTTGGAGGTTAGCGGGCTCGAGCAGTTCTTC. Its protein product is CASSLEVSGLEQFF.

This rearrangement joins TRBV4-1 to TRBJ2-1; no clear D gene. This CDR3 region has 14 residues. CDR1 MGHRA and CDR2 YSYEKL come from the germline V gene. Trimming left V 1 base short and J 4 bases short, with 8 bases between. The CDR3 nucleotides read TGCGCCAGCAGCCAAGTGGCTCTTTACAATGAGCAGTTCTTC. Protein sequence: CASSQVALYNEQFF.

As DNA, the CDR3 is TGTGCCAGCAAAACAGGGCCCAACCACGAGCAGTACTTC. It translates to CASKTGPNHEQYF. This chain connects TRBV27 to TRBJ2-7; D is perhaps TRBD1 (6 bases). Trimming removed 7 bases from V and 5 bases from J, with 15 bases in between. CDR1 is MNHEY and CDR2 is SMNVEV in the germline V gene (reference sequence). This CDR3 region has 13 residues.

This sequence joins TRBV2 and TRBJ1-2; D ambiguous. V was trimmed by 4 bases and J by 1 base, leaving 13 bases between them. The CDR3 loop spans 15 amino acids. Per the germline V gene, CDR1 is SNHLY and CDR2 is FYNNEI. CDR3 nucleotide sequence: TGTGCCAGCAGTGTCGGACCGTCGGTTAACTATGGCTACACCTTC. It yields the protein CASSVGPSVNYGYTF.

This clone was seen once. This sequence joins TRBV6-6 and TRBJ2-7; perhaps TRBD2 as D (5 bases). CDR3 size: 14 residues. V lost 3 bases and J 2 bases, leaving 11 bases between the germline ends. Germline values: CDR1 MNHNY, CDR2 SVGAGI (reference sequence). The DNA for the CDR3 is TGTGCCAGCAGTTATAATCGGGGTGCCTACGAGCAGTACTTC. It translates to CASSYNRGAYEQYF.

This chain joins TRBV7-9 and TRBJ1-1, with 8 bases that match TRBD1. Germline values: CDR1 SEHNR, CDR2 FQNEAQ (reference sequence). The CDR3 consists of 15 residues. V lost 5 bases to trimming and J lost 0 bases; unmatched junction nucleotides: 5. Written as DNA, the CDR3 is TGTGCCAGCAGCCCCGGGACAGGTATGAACACTGAAGCTTTCTTT. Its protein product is CASSPGTGMNTEAFF.

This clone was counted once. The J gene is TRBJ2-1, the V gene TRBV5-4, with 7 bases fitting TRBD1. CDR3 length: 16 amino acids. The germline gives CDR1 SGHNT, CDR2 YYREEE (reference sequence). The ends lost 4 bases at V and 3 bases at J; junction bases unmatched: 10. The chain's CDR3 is CASSPTGQKVYNEQFF. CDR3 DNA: TGTGCCAGCAGCCCCACGGGACAGAAGGTCTACAATGAGCAGTTCTTC.

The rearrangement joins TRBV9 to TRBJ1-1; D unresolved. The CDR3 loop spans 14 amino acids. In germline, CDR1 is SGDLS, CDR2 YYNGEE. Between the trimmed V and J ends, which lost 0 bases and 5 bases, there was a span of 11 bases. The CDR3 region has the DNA TGTGCCAGCAGCGTAGCTACAGCGAGTACTGAAGCTTTCTTT. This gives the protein CASSVATASTEAFF.

CDR3 sequence: CAWSDPIGSYGYTF. The CDR3 DNA reads as TGTGCCTGGAGTGACCCCATCGGTTCCTATGGCTACACCTTC. This chain joins TRBV30 and TRBJ1-2; D gene unclear. V was clipped by 1 base and J by 4 bases, with 13 bases between them. The germline V gene has CDR1 GTSNPN and CDR2 SVGIG (reference sequence). CDR3 size: 14 residues. The variable domain in full, completed from reference TRBV30 and TRBJ1-2, reads SQTIHQWPATLVQPVGSPLSLECTVEGTSNPNLYWYRQAAGRGLQLLFYSVGIGQISSEVPQNLSASRPQDRQFILSSKKLLLSDSGFYLCAWSDPIGSYGYTFGSGTRLTVV.

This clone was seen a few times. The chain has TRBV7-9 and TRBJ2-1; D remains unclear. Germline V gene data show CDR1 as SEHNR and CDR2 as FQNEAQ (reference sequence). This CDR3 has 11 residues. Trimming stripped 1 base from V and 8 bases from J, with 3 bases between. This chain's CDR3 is CASSLGHEQFF. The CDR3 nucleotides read TGTGCCAGCAGCTTAGGGCATGAGCAGTTCTTC.

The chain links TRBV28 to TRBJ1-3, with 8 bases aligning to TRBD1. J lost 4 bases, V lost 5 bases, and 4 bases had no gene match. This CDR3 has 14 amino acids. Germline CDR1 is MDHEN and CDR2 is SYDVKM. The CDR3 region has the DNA TGTGCCAGCAGTCCCCAGGGGGCCGGAAACACCATATATTTT. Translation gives CASSPQGAGNTIYF.

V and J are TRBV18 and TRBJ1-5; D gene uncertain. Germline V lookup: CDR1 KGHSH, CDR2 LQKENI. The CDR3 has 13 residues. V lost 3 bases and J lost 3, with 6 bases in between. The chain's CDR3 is CASSPRVNQPQHF. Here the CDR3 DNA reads TGTGCCAGCTCACCGCGGGTCAATCAGCCCCAGCATTTT. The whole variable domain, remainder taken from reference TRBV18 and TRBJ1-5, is NAGVMQNPRHLVRRRGQEARLRCSPMKGHSHVYWYRQLPEEGLKFMVYLQKENIIDESGMPKERFSAEFPKEGPSILRIQQVVRGDSAAYFCASSPRVNQPQHFGDGTRLSIL.

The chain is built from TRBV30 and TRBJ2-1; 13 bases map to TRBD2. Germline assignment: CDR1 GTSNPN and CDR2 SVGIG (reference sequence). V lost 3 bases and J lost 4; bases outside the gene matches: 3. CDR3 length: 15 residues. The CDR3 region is CAWRLAGGWYNEQFF. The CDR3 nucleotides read TGTGCCTGGAGACTAGCGGGAGGGTGGTACAATGAGCAGTTCTTC.

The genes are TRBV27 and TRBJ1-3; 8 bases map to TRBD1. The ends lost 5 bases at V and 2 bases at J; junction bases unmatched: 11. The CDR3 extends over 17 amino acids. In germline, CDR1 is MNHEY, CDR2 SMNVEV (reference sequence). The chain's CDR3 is CASSPTGRGHAGNTIYF. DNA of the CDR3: TGTGCCAGCAGTCCCACAGGCAGGGGGCATGCTGGAAACACCATATATTTT.

CDR3 in amino acids: CSVGRAEGYTF. CDR3 in DNA: TGCAGCGTGGGGAGGGCAGAGGGCTACACCTTC. The chain is built from TRBV29-1 and TRBJ1-2; D is unclear. V was clipped by 6 bases and J by 8 bases, with 13 bases between them. The CDR3 runs 11 residues. Germline lookup yields CDR1 SQVTM and CDR2 ANQGSEA.

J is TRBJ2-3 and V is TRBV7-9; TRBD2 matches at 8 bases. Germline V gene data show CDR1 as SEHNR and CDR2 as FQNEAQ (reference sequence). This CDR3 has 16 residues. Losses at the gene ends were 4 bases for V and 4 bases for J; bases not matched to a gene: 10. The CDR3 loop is CASSWTSRGGADTQYF. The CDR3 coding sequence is TGTGCCAGCAGCTGGACCAGCCGGGGGGGAGCAGATACGCAGTATTTT.

The CDR3 DNA reads TGTGCCATCAGGCGACAGACTAGCGCGAACACTGAAGCTTTCTTT. This encodes CAIRRQTSANTEAFF. The chain combines TRBV10-3 with TRBJ1-1, with D possibly matching TRBD1 (5 bases). V was trimmed by 6 bases and J by 1 base, leaving 15 bases between them. CDR3 length equals 15 residues. Germline CDR1 reads ENHRY; CDR2 reads SYGVKD.